This TCR beta chain was profiled in a study of cytomegalovirus exposure and HLA in healthy donors. General observations from the study: A highly shared variant cluster was judged a likely technical artifact. The study flagged fewer than 200 TCR beta chains as cytomegalovirus-associated. Later analysis revealed greater clonal expansion in HLA-associated TCR beta chains than in equally common others.

The PCR made use of 60 Vbeta and 13 Jbeta primers. Data came from immunoSEQ multiplex PCR; TCRdb stores just in-frame clones and leaves some out. The profile shows more than 95,000 clones, roughly three quarters of them singletons. A word on this clone: Its antigen is as yet unknown.

All the people who gave samples were healthy bone marrow donors. V shed 5 bases and J shed 10 bases, with 12 bases lying between them. Germline values: CDR1 SGHRS, CDR2 YFSETQ. The CDR3 covers 11 residues. The sample was PBMCs. V usage is TRBV5-1 and J usage is TRBJ1-1; D is ambiguous. This TCR came from a man in his forties or fifties in good health and CMV-seropositive. The CDR3 spells CASRGTVGAFF. For the CDR3, the DNA is TGCGCCAGCAGGGGTACAGTCGGAGCTTTCTTT.